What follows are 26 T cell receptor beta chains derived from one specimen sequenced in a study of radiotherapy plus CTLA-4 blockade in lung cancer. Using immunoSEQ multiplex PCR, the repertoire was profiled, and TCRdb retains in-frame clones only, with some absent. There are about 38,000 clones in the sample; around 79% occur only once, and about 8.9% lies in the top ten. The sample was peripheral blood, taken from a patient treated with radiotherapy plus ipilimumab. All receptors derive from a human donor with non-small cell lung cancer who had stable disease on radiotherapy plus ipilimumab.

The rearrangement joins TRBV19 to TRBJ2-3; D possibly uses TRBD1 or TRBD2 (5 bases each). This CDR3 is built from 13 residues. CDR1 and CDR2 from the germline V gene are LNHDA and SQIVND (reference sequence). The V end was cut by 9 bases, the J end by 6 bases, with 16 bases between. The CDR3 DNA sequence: TGTGCCAGCTCAATGGGCTGGGGGGATACGCAGTATTTT. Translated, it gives CASSMGWGDTQYF.

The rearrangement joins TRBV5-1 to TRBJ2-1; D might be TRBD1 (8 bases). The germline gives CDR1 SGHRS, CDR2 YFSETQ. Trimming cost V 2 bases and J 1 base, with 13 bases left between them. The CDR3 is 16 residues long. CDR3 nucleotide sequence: TGCGCCAGCAGCTTAGCGGGACAGGCTTCCTACAATGAGCAGTTCTTC. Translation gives CASSLAGQASYNEQFF.

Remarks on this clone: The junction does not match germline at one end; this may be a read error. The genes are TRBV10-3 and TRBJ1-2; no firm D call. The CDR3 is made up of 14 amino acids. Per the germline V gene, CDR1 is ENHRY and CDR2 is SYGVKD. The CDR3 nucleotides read TGTGCCAGCAGTTTAGTAGGCGGGCGCTATGGCTACACCTTC. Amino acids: CASSLVGGRYGYTF.

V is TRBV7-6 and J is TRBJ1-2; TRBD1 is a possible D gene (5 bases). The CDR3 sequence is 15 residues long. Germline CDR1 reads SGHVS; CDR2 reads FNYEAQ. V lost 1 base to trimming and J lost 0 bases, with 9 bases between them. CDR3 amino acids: CASSLGGTANYGYTF. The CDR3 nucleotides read TGTGCCAGCAGCTTAGGTGGGACGGCTAACTATGGCTACACCTTC.

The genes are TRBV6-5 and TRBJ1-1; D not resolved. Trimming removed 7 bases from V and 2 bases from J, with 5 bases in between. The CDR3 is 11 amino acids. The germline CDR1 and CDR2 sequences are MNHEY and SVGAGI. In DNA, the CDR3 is TGTGCCAGCAACACCAACACTGAAGCTTTCTTT. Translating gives CASNTNTEAFF.

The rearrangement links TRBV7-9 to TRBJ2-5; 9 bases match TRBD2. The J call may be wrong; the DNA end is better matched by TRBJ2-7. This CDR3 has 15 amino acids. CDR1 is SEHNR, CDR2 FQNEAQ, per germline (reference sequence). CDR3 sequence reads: CASSLVAGGPHEQYF. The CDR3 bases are TGTGCCAGCAGCTTAGTTGCGGGGGGGCCCCACGAGCAGTACTTC.

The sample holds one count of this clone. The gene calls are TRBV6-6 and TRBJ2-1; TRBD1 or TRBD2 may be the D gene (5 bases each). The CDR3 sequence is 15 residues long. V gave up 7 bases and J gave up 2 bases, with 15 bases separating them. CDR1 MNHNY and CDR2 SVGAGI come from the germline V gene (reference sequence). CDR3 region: CASTPGAGAYNEQFF. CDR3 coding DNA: TGTGCCAGCACCCCCGGGGCCGGAGCCTACAATGAGCAGTTCTTC.

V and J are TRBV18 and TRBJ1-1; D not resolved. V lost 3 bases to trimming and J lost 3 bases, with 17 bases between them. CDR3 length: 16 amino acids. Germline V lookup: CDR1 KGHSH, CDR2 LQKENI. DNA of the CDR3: TGTGCCAGCTCACCGGGGTCAAGTGGTCGGTACACTGAAGCTTTCTTT. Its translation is CASSPGSSGRYTEAFF.

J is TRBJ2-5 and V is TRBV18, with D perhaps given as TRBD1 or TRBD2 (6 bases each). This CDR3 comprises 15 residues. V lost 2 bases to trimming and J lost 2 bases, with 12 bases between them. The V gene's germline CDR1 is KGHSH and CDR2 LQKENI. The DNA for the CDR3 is TGTGCCAGCTCACCAAAAGGAGGGGGACAAGAGACCCAGTACTTC. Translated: CASSPKGGGQETQYF.

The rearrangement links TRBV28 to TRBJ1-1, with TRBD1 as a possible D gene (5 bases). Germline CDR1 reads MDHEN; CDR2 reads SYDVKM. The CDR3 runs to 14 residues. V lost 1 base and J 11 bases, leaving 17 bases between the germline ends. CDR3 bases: TGTGCCAGCAGTTTATTAAGCGGGGCCTTGAGCGCTTTCTTT. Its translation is CASSLLSGALSAFF.

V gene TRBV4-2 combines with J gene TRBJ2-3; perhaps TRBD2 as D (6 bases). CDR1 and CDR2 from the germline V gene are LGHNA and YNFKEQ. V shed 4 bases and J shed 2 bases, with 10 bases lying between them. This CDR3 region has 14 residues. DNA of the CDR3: TGTGCCAGCAGCCGGGGGGTAAACACAGATACGCAGTATTTT. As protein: CASSRGVNTDTQYF.

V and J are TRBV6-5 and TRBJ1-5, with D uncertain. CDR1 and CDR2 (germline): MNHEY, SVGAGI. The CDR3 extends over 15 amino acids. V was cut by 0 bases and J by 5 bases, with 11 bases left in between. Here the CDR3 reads CASSYSAGPDQPQHF. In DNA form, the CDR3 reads TGTGCCAGCAGTTACTCAGCCGGACCGGATCAGCCCCAGCATTTT.

The CDR3 here is CASSPATGGNQPQHF. Written as DNA, the CDR3 is TGTGCCAGCTCCCCCGCAACAGGGGGGAATCAGCCCCAGCATTTT. The chain has TRBV18 and TRBJ1-5, with TRBD1 matching 8 bases. The germline V gene encodes CDR1 KGHSH and CDR2 LQKENI. With V trimmed by 6 bases and J by 4 bases, 8 bases remained unmatched. The CDR3 is 15 residues long. Using reference TRBV18 and TRBJ1-5 for the parts outside the CDR3, the full variable domain is NAGVMQNPRHLVRRRGQEARLRCSPMKGHSHVYWYRQLPEEGLKFMVYLQKENIIDESGMPKERFSAEFPKEGPSILRIQQVVRGDSAAYFCASSPATGGNQPQHFGDGTRLSIL.

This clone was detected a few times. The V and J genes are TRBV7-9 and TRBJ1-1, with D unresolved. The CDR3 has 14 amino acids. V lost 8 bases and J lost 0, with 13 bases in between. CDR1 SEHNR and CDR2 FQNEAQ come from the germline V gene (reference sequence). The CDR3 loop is CASGRLGMNTEAFF. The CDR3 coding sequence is TGTGCCAGCGGAAGGTTGGGCATGAACACTGAAGCTTTCTTT.

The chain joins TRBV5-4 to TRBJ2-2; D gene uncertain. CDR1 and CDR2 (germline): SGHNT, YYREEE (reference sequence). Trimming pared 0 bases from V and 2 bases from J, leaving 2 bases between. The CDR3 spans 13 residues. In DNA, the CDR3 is TGTGCCAGCAGCTTGGCTAACACCGGGGAGCTGTTTTTT. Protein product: CASSLANTGELFF.

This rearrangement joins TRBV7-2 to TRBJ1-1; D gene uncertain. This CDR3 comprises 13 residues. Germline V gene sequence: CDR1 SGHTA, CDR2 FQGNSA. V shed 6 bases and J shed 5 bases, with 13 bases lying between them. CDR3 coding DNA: TGTGCCAGCAGTCTTCAATCGAGGACTGAAGCTTTCTTT. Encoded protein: CASSLQSRTEAFF.

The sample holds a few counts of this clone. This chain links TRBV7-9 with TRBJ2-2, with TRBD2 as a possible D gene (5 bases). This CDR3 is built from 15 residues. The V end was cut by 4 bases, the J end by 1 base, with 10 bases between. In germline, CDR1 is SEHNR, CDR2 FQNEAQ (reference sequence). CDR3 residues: CASSSRLLNTGELFF. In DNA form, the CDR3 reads TGTGCCAGCAGCTCGAGACTATTGAACACCGGGGAGCTGTTTTTT.

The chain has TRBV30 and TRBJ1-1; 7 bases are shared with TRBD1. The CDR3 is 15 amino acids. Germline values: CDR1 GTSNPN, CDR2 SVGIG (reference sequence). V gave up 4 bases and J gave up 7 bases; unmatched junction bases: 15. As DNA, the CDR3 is TGTGCCTGGATGCATAAGGGGGCGCGCGGTCTTGAAGCTTTCTTT. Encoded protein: CAWMHKGARGLEAFF.

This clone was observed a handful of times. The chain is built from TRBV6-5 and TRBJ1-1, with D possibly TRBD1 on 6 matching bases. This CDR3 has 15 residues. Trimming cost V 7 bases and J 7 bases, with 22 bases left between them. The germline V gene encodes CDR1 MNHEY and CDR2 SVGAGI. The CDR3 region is CASTLLGQGSSEAFF. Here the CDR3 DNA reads TGTGCCAGCACGTTGTTGGGGCAGGGGTCGAGTGAAGCTTTCTTT.

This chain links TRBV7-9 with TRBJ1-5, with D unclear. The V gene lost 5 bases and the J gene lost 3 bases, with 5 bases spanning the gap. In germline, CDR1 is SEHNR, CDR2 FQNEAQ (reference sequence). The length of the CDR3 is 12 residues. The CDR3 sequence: CASSPFNQPQHF. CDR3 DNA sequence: TGTGCCAGCAGCCCTTTCAATCAGCCCCAGCATTTT.

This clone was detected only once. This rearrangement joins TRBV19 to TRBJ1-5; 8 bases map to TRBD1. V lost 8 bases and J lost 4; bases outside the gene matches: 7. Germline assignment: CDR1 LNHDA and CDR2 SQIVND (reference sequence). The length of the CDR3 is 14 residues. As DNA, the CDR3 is TGTGCCAGTCAGGGGGCCCAGGGGAATCAGCCCCAGCATTTT. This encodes CASQGAQGNQPQHF. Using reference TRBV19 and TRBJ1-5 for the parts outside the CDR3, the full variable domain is DGGITQSPKYLFRKEGQNVTLSCEQNLNHDAMYWYRQDPGQGLRLIYYSQIVNDFQKGDIAEGYSVSREKKESFPLTVTSAQKNPTAFYLCASQGAQGNQPQHFGDGTRLSIL.

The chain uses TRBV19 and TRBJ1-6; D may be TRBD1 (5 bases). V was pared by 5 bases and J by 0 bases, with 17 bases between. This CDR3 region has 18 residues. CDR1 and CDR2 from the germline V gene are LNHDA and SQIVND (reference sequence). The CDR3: CASSFSGRLSSYNSPLHF. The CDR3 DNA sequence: TGTGCCAGTAGTTTCTCGGGACGCCTAAGCTCCTATAATTCACCCCTCCACTTT.

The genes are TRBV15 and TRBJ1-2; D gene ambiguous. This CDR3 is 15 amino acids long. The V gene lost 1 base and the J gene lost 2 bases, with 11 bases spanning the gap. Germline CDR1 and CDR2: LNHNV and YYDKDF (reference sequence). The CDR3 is CATSRVTDYNYGYTF. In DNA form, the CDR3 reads TGTGCCACCAGCAGAGTAACAGACTACAACTATGGCTACACCTTC.

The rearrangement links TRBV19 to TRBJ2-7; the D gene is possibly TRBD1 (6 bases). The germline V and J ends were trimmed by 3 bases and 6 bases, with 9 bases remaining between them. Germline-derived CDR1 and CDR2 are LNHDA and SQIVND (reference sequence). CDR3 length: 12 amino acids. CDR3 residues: CASSIGRGEQYF. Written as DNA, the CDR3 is TGTGCCAGTAGTATCGGCAGGGGCGAGCAGTACTTC.

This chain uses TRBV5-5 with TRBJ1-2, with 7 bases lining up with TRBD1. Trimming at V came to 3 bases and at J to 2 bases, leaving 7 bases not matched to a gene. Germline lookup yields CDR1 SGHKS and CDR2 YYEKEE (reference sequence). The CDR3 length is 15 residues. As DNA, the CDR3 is TGTGCCAGCAGCTGGGCCGGGACAGAAAACTATGGCTACACCTTC. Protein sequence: CASSWAGTENYGYTF.

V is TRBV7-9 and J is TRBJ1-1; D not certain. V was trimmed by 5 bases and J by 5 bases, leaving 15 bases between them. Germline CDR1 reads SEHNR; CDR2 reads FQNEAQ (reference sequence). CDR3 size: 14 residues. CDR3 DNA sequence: TGTGCCAGCAGCCTCCAACTGCCCCGGACTGAAGCTTTCTTT. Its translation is CASSLQLPRTEAFF.